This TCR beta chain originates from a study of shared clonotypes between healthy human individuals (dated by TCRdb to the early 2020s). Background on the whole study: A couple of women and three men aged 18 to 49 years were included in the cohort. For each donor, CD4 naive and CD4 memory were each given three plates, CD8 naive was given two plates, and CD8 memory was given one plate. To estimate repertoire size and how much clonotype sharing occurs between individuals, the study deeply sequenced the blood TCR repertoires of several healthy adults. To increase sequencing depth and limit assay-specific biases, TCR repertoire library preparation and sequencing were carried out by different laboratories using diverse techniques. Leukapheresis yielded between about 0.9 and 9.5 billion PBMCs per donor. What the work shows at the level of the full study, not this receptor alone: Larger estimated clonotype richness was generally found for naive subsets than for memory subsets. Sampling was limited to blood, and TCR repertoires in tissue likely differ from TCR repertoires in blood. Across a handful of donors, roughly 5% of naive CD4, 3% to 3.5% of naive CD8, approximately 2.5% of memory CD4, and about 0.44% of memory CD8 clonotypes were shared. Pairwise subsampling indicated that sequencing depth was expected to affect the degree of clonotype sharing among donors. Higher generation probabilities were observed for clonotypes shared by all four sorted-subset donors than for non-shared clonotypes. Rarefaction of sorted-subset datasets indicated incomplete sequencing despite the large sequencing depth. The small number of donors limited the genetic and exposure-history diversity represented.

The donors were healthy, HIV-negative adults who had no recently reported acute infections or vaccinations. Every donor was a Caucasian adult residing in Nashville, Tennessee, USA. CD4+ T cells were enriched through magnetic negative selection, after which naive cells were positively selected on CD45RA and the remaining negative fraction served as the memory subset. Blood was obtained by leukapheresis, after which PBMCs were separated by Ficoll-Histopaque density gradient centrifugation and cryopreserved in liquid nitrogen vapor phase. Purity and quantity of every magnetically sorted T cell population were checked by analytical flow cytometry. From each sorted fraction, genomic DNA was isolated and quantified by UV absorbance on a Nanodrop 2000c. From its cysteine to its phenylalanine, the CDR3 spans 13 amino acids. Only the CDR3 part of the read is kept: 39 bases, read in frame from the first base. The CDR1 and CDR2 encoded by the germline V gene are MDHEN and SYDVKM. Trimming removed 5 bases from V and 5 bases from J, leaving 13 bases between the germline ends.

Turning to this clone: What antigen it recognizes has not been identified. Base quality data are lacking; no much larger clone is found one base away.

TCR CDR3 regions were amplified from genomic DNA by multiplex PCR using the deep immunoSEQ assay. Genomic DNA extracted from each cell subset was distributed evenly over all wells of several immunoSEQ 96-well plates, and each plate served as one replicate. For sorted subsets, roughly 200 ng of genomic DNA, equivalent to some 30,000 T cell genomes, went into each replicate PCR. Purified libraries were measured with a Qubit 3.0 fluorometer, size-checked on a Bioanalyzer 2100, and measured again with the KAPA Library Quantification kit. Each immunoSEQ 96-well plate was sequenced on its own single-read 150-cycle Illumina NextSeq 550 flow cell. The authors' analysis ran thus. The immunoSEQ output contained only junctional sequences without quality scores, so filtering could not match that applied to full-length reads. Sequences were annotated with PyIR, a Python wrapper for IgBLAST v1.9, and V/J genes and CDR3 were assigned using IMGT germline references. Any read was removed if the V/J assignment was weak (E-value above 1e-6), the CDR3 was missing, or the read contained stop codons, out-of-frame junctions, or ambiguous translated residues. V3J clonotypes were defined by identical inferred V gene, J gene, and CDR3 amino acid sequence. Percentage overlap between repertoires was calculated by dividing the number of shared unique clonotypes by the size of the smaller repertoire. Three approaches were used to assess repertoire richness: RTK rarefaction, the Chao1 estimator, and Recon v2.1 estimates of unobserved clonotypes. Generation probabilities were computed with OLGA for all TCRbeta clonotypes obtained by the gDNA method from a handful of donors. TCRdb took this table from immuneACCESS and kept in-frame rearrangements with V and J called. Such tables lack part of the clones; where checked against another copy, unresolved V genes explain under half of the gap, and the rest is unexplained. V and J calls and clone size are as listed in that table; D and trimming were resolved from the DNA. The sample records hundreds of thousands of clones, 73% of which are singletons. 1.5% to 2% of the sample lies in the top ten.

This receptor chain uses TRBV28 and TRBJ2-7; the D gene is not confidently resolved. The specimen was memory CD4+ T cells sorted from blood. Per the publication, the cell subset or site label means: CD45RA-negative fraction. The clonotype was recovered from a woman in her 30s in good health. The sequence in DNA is TGTGCCAGCAGTGCAGGCGTTAGGAACGAGCAGTACTTC. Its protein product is CASSAGVRNEQYF.